Each of the 12 T cell receptor beta chains below was sequenced from the same sample in a study of tumor-infiltrating lymphocytes in primary liver carcinoma. A constant-region primer primed TCR beta cDNA synthesis from roughly 520 ng of total RNA. Slightly modified ARM-PCR with three nested multiplex PCR rounds yielded TCR beta libraries. A C-beta reverse primer was combined with TRBV1-TRBV30 forward primers in the first two PCR rounds, and each round had around 11 cycles. TCRdb fed the multiplex PCR reads into MiXCR, producing one record per CDR3 protein. The repertoire holds 55,000 to 65,000 distinct CDR3 sequences, about two thirds seen once, with roughly three fifths in the top ten. Co-extraction of both nucleic acids (RNA and DNA) used about 20-33 mg of unsorted bulk tissue. Sequencing was done on a sample of liver tumor tissue from sampling region 2. Specified subset: tumor region T2, inferior pole. These receptors all stem from a man aged 40-49 years with primary liver carcinoma and hepatitis B virus infection.

Many counts were recorded for this clonotype. The chain is built from TRBV28 and TRBJ2-1; tentative D call: TRBD1 (5 bases). Trimming removed 5 bases from V and 4 bases from J, with 15 bases in between. The germline V gene encodes CDR1 MDHEN and CDR2 SYDVKM. The CDR3 covers 15 residues. The CDR3 protein is CASSPPTERYNEQFF. Here the CDR3 DNA reads TGTGCCAGCAGTCCTCCGACAGAGAGATACAATGAGCAGTTCTTC.

Worth noting for this clonotype: A much larger clone lies a single base off, so this may be a read error. This rearrangement joins TRBV30 to TRBJ2-3; tentative D call: TRBD1 (5 bases). The CDR3 runs 14 residues. Trimming cost V 5 bases and J 1 base, with 13 bases left between them. Germline V gene lookup returns CDR1 GTSNPN and CDR2 SVGIG (reference sequence). The CDR3 protein is CAWENPQGTDTQYF. As DNA, the CDR3 is TGTGCCTGGGAAAACCCACAGGGCACAGATACGCAGTATTTT. Filled out from reference TRBV30 and TRBJ2-3, the complete variable domain reads SQTIHQWPATLVQPVGSPLSLECTVEGTSNPNLYWYRQAAGRGLQLLFYSVGIGQISSEVPQNLSASRPQDRQFILSSKKLLLSDSGFYLCAWENPQGTDTQYFGPGTRLTVL.

Details on this clonotype: It is likely a read error, because the conserved phenylalanine at the end of the CDR3 is missing. V gene TRBV30 combines with J gene TRBJ2-2; 8 bases line up with TRBD2. This CDR3 comprises 17 residues. V shed 2 bases, J shed 5 bases, and the junction held 13 bases outside the gene matches. Germline lookup yields CDR1 GTSNPN and CDR2 SVGIG (reference sequence). The CDR3 region is CAWSRTSRNSRTGELFS. The CDR3 DNA follows: TGTGCCTGGAGTAGGACTAGCAGGAATTCGAGGACCGGGGAGCTGTTTTCT.

The J gene is TRBJ2-3, the V gene TRBV11-2; the D gene is possibly TRBD2 (6 bases). CDR1 and CDR2 from the germline V gene are SGHAT and FQNNGV. Trimming stripped 7 bases from V and 6 bases from J, with 20 bases between. The CDR3 runs 15 residues. The DNA of the CDR3 is TGTGCCAGCACTGCCGGGAGAGTAACTACGGATACGCAGTATTTT. This sequence encodes CASTAGRVTTDTQYF.

In this sample, this clonotype turned up once. The missing conserved phenylalanine or tryptophan at the end of this CDR3 makes a read error likely. The chain couples TRBV7-9 to TRBJ1-5, with D unclear. The CDR3 has 12 residues. Trimming removed 5 bases from V and 8 bases from J, with 10 bases in between. Looked up from germline, CDR1 is SEHNR and CDR2 is FQNEAQ (reference sequence). The CDR3 DNA reads TGTGCCAGCAGCACACATTTTGAGCCCCAGCATATT. As protein: CASSTHFEPQHI.

About this clonotype: This may be a read error, as it is one base from a much larger clone. The gene calls are TRBV7-9 and TRBJ2-7; D possibly matches TRBD1 or TRBD2 (5 bases each). This CDR3 has 16 residues. CDR1 and CDR2 from the germline V gene are SEHNR and FQNEAQ (reference sequence). CDR3 loop: CASSSLPGAGPYEEYF. The CDR3 region has the DNA TGTGCCAGCAGCTCCCTCCCCGGGGCTGGGCCCTACGAGGAGTACTTC.

This chain joins TRBV10-3 and TRBJ2-5; D is uncertain. The CDR3 has 14 amino acids. The germline V gene has CDR1 ENHRY and CDR2 SYGVKD. Trimming shortened V by 3 bases and J by 5 bases, and 13 bases separated the two germline ends. The CDR3 here is CAISEGQARETQYF. CDR3 DNA sequence: TGTGCCATCAGTGAAGGGCAGGCACGGGAGACCCAGTACTTC.

Of note for this clonotype: It may be a read error: a sequence one base away is much more abundant. The chain combines TRBV10-3 with TRBJ1-6, with a weak D call TRBD1 (5 bases). The length of the CDR3 is 14 residues. Germline CDR1 is ENHRY and CDR2 is SYGVKD. The CDR3 nucleotides are TGTACCATCAGTGTTCAGGGACGGGATTCACCCCTCCACTTT. Translation: CTISVQGRDSPLHF.

Comment on this clonotype: An end of the junction does not agree with germline; a read error may underlie this. V gene TRBV6-6 combines with J gene TRBJ1-1; 8 bases map to TRBD1. Per germline, CDR1 MNHNY and CDR2 SVGAGI (reference sequence). This CDR3 has 13 residues. The CDR3 loop is CACSTGGTSEAFF. CDR3 bases: TGTGCCTGCAGCACAGGGGGGACTTCTGAAGCTTTCTTT.

To note about this clonotype: It is likely a read error, because the conserved phenylalanine at the end of the CDR3 is missing. The rearrangement joins TRBV6-5 to TRBJ2-6; 8 nucleotides agree with TRBD1. Germline-derived CDR1 and CDR2 are MNHEY and SVGAGI. The CDR3 totals 18 residues. V was pared by 5 bases and J by 3 bases, with 12 bases of the junction left unmatched. In nucleotides, the CDR3 is TGTGCCAGCAGTCTTTGGACAGGGATGAAAGGTGGGGCCAACGTCCTGACTCTC. Residues: CASSLWTGMKGGANVLTL.

Details on this clonotype: Sequence at one end of the junction differs from germline and may be a read error. The V and J genes are TRBV12-3 or TRBV12-4 and TRBJ2-3; 10 bases match TRBD2. The CDR3 contains 16 residues. Written as DNA, the CDR3 is TGTGCCAGCAGTTCGAGGACTAGCGGAGTCACAAATACGCAGTATTTT. This translates into CASSSRTSGVTNTQYF.

For this clonotype: The CDR3 ends on some other residue instead of the conserved phenylalanine or tryptophan, so this is likely a read error. V gene TRBV6-1 combines with J gene TRBJ1-5; possibly TRBD1 for D (6 bases). Germline V CDR1 and CDR2: MNHNS, SASEGT. The CDR3 is 15 amino acids. Trimming shortened V by 4 bases and J by 6 bases, and 16 bases separated the two germline ends. The CDR3 protein is CASSAYREVAQPQHL. For the CDR3, the DNA is TGTGCCAGCAGTGCCTACAGGGAAGTGGCTCAGCCCCAGCATCTT.